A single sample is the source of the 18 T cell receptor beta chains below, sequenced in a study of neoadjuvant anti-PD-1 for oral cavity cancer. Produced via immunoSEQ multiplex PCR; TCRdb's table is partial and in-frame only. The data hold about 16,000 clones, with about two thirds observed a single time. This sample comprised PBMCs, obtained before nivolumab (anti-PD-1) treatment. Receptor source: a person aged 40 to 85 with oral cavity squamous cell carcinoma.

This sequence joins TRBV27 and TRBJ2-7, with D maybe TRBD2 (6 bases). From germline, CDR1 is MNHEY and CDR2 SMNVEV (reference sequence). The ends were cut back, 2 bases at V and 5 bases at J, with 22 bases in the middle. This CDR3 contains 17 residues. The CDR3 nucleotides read TGTGCCAGCAGTTTAAACGGGGGTGCAGGGTTCGGCCACGAGCAGTACTTC. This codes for CASSLNGGAGFGHEQYF.

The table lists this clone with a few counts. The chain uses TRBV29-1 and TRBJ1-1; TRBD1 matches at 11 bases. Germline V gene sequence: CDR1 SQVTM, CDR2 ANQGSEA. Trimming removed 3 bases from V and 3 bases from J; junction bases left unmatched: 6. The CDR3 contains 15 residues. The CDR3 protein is CSVDRDRGAYTEAFF. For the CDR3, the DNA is TGCAGCGTTGATAGGGACAGGGGGGCTTACACTGAAGCTTTCTTT.

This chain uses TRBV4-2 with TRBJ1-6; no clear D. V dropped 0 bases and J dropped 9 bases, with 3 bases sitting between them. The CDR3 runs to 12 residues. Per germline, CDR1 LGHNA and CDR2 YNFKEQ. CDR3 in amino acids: CASSQEVSPLHF. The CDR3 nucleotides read TGTGCCAGCAGCCAAGAGGTTTCACCCCTCCACTTT.

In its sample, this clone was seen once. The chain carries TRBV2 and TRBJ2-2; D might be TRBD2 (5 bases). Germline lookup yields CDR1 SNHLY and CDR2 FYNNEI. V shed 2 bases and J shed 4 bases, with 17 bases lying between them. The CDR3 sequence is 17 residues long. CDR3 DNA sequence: TGTGCCAGCAGTGAAAGGAGGCAGGTTATCGGCACCGGGGAGCTGTTTTTT. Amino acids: CASSERRQVIGTGELFF.

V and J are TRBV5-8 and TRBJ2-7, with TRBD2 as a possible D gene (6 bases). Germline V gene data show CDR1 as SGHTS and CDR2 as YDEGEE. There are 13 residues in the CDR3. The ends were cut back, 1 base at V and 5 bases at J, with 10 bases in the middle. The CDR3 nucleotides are TGTGCCAGCAGCTTGAGGTCGGGGGACGAGCAGTACTTC. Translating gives CASSLRSGDEQYF.

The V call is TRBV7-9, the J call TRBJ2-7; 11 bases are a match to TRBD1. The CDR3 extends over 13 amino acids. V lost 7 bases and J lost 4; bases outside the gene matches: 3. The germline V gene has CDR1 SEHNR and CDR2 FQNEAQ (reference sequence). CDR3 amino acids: CASTWDRGYEQYF. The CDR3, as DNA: TGTGCCAGCACCTGGGACAGGGGGTACGAGCAGTACTTC.

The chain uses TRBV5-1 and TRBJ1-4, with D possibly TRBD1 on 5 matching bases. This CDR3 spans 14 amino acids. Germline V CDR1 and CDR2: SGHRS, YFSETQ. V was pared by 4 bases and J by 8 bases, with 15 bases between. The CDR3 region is CASSRSGEREKLFF. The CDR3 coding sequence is TGCGCCAGCAGCCGGTCGGGGGAGAGGGAAAAACTGTTTTTT.

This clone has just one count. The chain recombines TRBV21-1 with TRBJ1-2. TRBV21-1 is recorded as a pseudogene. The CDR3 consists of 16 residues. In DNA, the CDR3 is TGTGCCAGCAGCAAAGGAATTTGGGGACGGCACTATGGCTACACCTTC. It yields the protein CASSKGIWGRHYGYTF.

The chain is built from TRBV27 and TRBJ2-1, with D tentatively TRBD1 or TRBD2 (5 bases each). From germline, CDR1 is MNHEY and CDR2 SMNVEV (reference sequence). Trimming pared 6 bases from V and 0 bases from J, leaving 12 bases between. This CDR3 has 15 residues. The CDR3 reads CASSPGTTSYNEQFF. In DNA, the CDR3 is TGTGCCAGCAGCCCAGGGACCACCTCCTACAATGAGCAGTTCTTC.

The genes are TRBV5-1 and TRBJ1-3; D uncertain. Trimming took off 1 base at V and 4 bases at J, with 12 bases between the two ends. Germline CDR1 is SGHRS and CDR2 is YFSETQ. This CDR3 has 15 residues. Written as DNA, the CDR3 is TGCGCCAGCAGCTTGACGGGTGAGGGAGGAAACACCATATATTTT. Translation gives CASSLTGEGGNTIYF.

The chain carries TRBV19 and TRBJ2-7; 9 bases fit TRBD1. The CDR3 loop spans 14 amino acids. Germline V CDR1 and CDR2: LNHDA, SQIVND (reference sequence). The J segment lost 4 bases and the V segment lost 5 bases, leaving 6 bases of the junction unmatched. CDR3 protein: CASSPRTGEYEQYF. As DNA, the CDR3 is TGTGCCAGTAGTCCGAGGACAGGGGAGTACGAGCAGTACTTC.

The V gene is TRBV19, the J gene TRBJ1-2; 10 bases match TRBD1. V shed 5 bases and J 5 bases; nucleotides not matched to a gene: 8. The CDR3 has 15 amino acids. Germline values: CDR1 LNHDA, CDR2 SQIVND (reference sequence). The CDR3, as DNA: TGTGCCAGTAGTCTGGGGACAGGGGACTTTTATGGCTACACCTTC. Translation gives CASSLGTGDFYGYTF.

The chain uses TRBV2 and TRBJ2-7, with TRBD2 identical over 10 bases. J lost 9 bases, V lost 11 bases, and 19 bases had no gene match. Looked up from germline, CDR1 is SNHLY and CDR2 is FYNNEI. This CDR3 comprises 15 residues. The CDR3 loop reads CAGRQPRSGGARQYF. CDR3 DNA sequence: TGTGCCGGAAGACAGCCTCGAAGCGGGGGGGCAAGGCAGTACTTC.

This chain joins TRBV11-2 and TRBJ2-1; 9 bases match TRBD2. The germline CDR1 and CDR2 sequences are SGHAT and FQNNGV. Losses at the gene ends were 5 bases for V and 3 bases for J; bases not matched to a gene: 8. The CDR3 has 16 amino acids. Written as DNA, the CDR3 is TGTGCCAGCAGCCTATTAGCGGGGGTGGACTACAATGAGCAGTTCTTC. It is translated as CASSLLAGVDYNEQFF. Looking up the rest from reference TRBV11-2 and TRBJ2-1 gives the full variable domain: EAGVAQSPRYKIIEKRQSVAFWCNPISGHATLYWYQQILGQGPKLLIQFQNNGVVDDSQLPKDRFSAERLKGVDSTLKIQPAKLEDSAVYLCASSLLAGVDYNEQFFGPGTRLTVL.

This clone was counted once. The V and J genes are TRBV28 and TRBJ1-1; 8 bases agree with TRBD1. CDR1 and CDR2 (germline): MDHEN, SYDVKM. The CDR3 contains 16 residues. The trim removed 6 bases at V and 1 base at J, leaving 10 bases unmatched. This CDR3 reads CASRGWTGRANTEAFF. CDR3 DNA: TGTGCCAGCAGGGGGTGGACAGGGCGGGCGAACACTGAAGCTTTCTTT.

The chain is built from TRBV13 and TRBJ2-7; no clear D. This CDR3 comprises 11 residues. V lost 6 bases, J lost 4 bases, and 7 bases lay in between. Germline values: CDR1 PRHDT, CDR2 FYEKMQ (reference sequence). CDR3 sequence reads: CASSQAYEQYF. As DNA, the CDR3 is TGTGCCAGCAGTCAGGCGTACGAGCAGTACTTC.

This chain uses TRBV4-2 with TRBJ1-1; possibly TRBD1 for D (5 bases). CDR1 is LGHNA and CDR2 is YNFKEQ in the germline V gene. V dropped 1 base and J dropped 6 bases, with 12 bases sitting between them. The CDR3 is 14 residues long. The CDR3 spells CASSQGSGVPEAFF. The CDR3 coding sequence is TGTGCCAGCAGCCAAGGGTCGGGGGTGCCTGAAGCTTTCTTT.

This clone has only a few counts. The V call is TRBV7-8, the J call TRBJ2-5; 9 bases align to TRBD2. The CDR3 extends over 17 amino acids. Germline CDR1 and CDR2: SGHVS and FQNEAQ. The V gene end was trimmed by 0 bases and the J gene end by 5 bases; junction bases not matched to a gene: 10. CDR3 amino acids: CASSLALSGLADETQYF. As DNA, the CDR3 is TGTGCCAGCAGCTTAGCGCTATCGGGACTAGCTGATGAGACCCAGTACTTC.